This T cell receptor (beta chain) derives from a study of shared clonotypes between healthy human individuals. For the study at large: Researchers drew samples from a couple of women and three men aged 18 to 49.

Only Caucasian adults living in Nashville, Tennessee served as donors. Each sorted subset replicate got 200 ng genomic DNA, about 33,000 genomes. Method: immunoSEQ multiplex PCR; TCRdb's copy keeps in-frame clones and lacks some. The sample holds some 2.3 million clones, 90% to 95% seen once. The ends lost 6 bases at V and 0 bases at J; junction bases unmatched: 14. Germline V gene lookup returns CDR1 SQVTM and CDR2 ANQGSEA. The CDR3 extends over 17 amino acids. The genes are TRBV29-1 and TRBJ2-7; TRBD2 aligns across 10 bases. What was sequenced was naive CD4+ T cells from PBMCs. Subset described: CD45RA+ positively selected. The sequence came from a man younger than 30 in good health. Some clones in this sample may be carry-over from other donors' samples. The CDR3 sequence is CSVATGTSAIFSYEQYF. The CDR3, as DNA: TGCAGCGTGGCCACCGGGACTAGCGCAATCTTCTCCTACGAGCAGTACTTC.